The entry below gives a single T cell receptor beta chain sequence along with its context. Its antigen remains undetermined. No per-base quality is available; no much larger clone lies one base away. The sample contains more than one DNA sequence encoding this CDR3. The germline V gene specifies SGHRS as CDR1 and YFSETQ as CDR2. Its CDR3 holds 13 amino acids, cysteine through phenylalanine. Just the 39-base CDR3 DNA is kept, in frame starting at base 1. V lost 2 bases and J lost 2 bases; the stretch between them is 8 bases long. The sample's treatment or condition, from its label and the paper: approximately 18 received Ad26.COV2.S at low or high dose, single or two shots; roughly five received placebo; per-sample allocation not given. For vaccine and placebo recipients, the sequenced repertoires came from samples collected on day 63 after the first injection. In Cohort 1b, roughly 26 adults aged 18-55 years were enrolled at a single site in Boston, USA, between 29 July and 7 August 2020. Ad26.COV2.S was a replication-incompetent adenovirus type 26 vector that expressed a prefusion-stabilized SARS-CoV-2 spike protein derived from the original Wuhan strain.

This record belongs to a study of Ad26.COV2.S vaccination and SARS-CoV-2 variants (dated by TCRdb to about 2021). At the level of the whole study: Vaccine-arm donors were drawn from COV1001, a multicentre, randomized, double-blind, placebo-controlled phase I-IIa trial of Ad26.COV2.S in healthy adults. Ad26.COV2.S was administered intramuscularly at 5 x 10^10 or 1 x 10^11 viral particles, either as a single shot or as two shots given 56 days apart. TCRbeta repertoire sequencing served as the tool for gauging how specific and how broad the SARS-CoV-2-reactive T cell receptors were following Ad26.COV2.S vaccination. The TCR-sequenced set comprised around 30 samples: some 19 Ad26.COV2.S vaccine recipients, 5 placebo recipients and 8 SARS-CoV-2 convalescent individuals. Trial participants were randomized into five groups of five, in which low-dose or high-dose Ad26.COV2.S was given once or twice, or placebo was given on both occasions. Investigators did not know the trial group allocation while performing experiments and assessing outcomes.

TCRbeta CDR3 regions were sequenced with the immunoSEQ Assay. After extraction, genomic DNA underwent amplification by bias-controlled multiplex PCR, followed by high-throughput sequencing. On the study's bioinformatics: To quantify the absolute abundance of every unique TCRbeta CDR3 region, sequences were collapsed and filtered. Usable DNA was measured by amplifying reference genes present in all nucleated cells, and TCRbeta template counts were normalized to that usable DNA to estimate T cell fraction. Repertoire TCRs were annotated as SARS-CoV-2-specific when V gene, CDR3 amino acid sequence and J gene were exactly matched to a known reactive TCR set. The reference SARS-CoV-2 TCR set was derived from MIRA and filtered for enrichment in COVID-19-positive ImmuneCODE repertoires, a step that removed public or cross-reactive TCRs. Based on the MIRA antigens, annotated TCRs were further analysed at the level of specific ORF or position within ORF. Breadth was defined as annotated unique rearrangements over total unique productive rearrangements; depth was the summed frequency of those rearrangements. Two-sided Wilcoxon rank-sum tests were used to compare TCR breadth between groups. In its TCRdb copy, this immuneACCESS table keeps in-frame sequences only and misses some clones. Where compared with another copy, unresolved V genes explain less than half of these, and the others have no known cause. V and J calls and clone size are those listed in that table; D and trimming were worked out from the DNA. The sample has roughly 420,000 clones on record, about 91% of them singletons. The top ten hold about 2.5% of the sample.

Points the paper makes about the study in general: Comparable non-spike TCR breadth was observed between vaccine and placebo recipients, consistent with only spike being contained in the vaccine. The study was not powered for comparison of responses between vaccine doses or regimens. It was noted by the authors that total T cell responses may have been underestimated by the TCR breadth and depth analyses. After vaccination, substantial breadth of spike-specific CD8+ and CD4+ T cell responses was reported. Compared with placebo recipients, Ad26.COV2.S recipients showed higher spike-specific TCR breadth (P = 0.0014).

The sequences come from peripheral blood, collected in a trial of Ad26.COV2.S vaccine versus placebo. This chain is built from TRBV5-1 and TRBJ2-7, with the D gene call left open. This TCR was sampled from a person aged 18-60 years who received the Ad26.COV2.S COVID-19 vaccine or a placebo. The CDR3 in this case is CASSFGTTYEQYF. The nucleotides are TGCGCCAGCAGCTTCGGCACTACCTACGAGCAGTACTTC.